These 9 T cell receptor beta chains share one sample of origin, sequenced in a study of control samples from healthy donors and cancer patients. Sequencing used immunoSEQ multiplex PCR; TCRdb keeps in-frame clones, though not all of them. The table shows roughly 400,000 clones, with more than 80% occurring only once. Sequenced input: PBMCs. The receptors stem from a man aged 40-49 years with head and neck cancer.

This chain joins TRBV6-5 and TRBJ2-2; D ambiguous. The CDR3 loop spans 15 amino acids. The germline gives CDR1 MNHEY, CDR2 SVGAGI. Trimming removed 6 bases from V and 4 bases from J, with 15 bases in between. The CDR3 reads CASRGLGFRTGELFF. CDR3 sequence (DNA): TGTGCCAGCAGGGGATTGGGGTTTCGCACCGGGGAGCTGTTTTTT.

CDR3 in amino acids: CSASKVVGATGNTIYF. The CDR3 coding sequence is TGCAGTGCTAGTAAGGTCGTAGGGGCTACCGGAAACACCATATATTTT. The rearrangement links TRBV20-1 to TRBJ1-3; tentatively, D is TRBD1 (5 bases). V shed 3 bases and J shed 4 bases, with 19 bases lying between them. The CDR3 loop spans 16 amino acids. The germline V gene has CDR1 DFQATT and CDR2 SNEGSKA (reference sequence).

V gene TRBV7-2 combines with J gene TRBJ1-2, with D possibly matching TRBD1 (5 bases). This CDR3 comprises 13 residues. From germline, CDR1 is SGHTA and CDR2 FQGNSA. V lost 7 bases and J 4 bases, leaving 13 bases between the germline ends. CDR3 in DNA: TGTGCCAGCACCATCAGGGCGGGCTATGGCTACACCTTC. Translation: CASTIRAGYGYTF. The variable domain in full, with the rest retrieved from reference TRBV7-2 and TRBJ1-2, is GAGVSQSPSNKVTEKGKDVELRCDPISGHTALYWYRQSLGQGLEFLIYFQGNSAPDKSGLPSDRFSAERTGGSVSTLTIQRTQQEDSAVYLCASTIRAGYGYTFGSGTRLTVV.

The chain has TRBV5-1 and TRBJ2-7; 7 positions agree with TRBD1. CDR1 is SGHRS and CDR2 is YFSETQ in the germline V gene. V lost 4 bases to trimming and J lost 5 bases; unmatched junction nucleotides: 12. This CDR3 is built from 15 residues. CDR3 region: CASSPQGTAGNEQYF. The CDR3 bases are TGCGCCAGCAGCCCCCAGGGGACAGCCGGTAACGAGCAGTACTTC.

J is TRBJ1-4 and V is TRBV28; TRBD1 might be the D (5 bases). The CDR3 is 14 residues long. The V end was cut by 6 bases, the J end by 6 bases, with 14 bases between. The germline V gene encodes CDR1 MDHEN and CDR2 SYDVKM. The CDR3 reads CASSHGGGDEKLFF. CDR3 in DNA: TGTGCCAGCAGCCACGGGGGAGGAGATGAAAAACTGTTTTTT.

The chain combines TRBV29-1 with TRBJ1-3, with 7 bases lining up with TRBD1. The length of the CDR3 is 16 residues. Germline CDR1 SQVTM, CDR2 ANQGSEA. The trim removed 4 bases at V and 0 bases at J, leaving 9 bases unmatched. For the CDR3, the DNA is TGCAGCGTTGGGTACCCCGACAGGGACTCTGGAAACACCATATATTTT. It specifies CSVGYPDRDSGNTIYF.

This clone has a handful of counts. The chain combines TRBV6-5 with TRBJ1-2; 7 bases are shared with TRBD1. Germline-derived CDR1 and CDR2 are MNHEY and SVGAGI. With 10 bases clipped from V and 4 bases from J, the junction kept 12 bases outside the gene matches. The CDR3 extends over 14 amino acids. This chain's CDR3 is CATNQLGTAYGYTF. The CDR3 DNA reads TGTGCCACCAACCAACTAGGGACAGCCTATGGCTACACCTTC.

With regard to this clone: The same CDR3 can be traced to other DNA sequences in this sample. This chain links TRBV20-1 with TRBJ2-7, with no clear D. The CDR3 totals 11 residues. V shed 6 bases and J shed 4 bases, with 10 bases lying between them. Germline assignment: CDR1 DFQATT and CDR2 SNEGSKA (reference sequence). This CDR3 reads CSATRGYEQYF. CDR3 nucleotides: TGCAGTGCCACACGAGGATACGAGCAGTACTTC.

The chain is built from TRBV19 and TRBJ2-1; D uncertain. The germline V gene encodes CDR1 LNHDA and CDR2 SQIVND (reference sequence). The CDR3 has 13 residues. V was clipped by 0 bases and J by 3 bases, with 3 bases between them. CDR3 DNA sequence: TGTGCCAGTAGTATAGATCTCTACAATGAGCAGTTCTTC. This translates into CASSIDLYNEQFF.